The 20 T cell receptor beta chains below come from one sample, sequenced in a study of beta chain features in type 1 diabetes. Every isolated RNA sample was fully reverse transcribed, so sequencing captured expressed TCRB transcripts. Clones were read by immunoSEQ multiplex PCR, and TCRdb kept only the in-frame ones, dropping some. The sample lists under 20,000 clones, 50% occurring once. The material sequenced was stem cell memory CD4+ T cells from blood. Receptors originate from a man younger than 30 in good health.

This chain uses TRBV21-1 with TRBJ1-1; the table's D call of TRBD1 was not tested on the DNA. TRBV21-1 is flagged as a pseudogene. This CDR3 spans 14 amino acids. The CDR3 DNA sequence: TGTGCCAGCAGCAACCCAGTTATGAACACTGAAGCTTTCTTT. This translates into CASSNPVMNTEAFF.

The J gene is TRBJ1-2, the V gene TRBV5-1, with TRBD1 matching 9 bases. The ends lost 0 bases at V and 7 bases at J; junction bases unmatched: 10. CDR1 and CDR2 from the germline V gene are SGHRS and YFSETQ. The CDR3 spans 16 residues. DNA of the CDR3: TGCGCCAGCAGCTTGGGGGTCGGACAGGGGATGGGTGGCTACACCTTC. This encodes CASSLGVGQGMGGYTF.

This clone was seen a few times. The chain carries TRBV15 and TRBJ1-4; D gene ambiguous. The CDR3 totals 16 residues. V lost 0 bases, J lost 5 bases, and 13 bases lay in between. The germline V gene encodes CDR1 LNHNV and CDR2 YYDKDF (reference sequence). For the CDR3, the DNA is TGTGCCACCAGCAGAGATTTGCAGGCATTAAATGAAAAACTGTTTTTT. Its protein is CATSRDLQALNEKLFF.

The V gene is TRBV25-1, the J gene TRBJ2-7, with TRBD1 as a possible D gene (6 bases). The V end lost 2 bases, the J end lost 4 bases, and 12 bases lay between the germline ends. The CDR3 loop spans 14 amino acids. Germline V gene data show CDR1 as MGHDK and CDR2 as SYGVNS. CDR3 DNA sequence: TGTGCCAGCAGTGAACCGGGACAAAAATACGAGCAGTACTTC. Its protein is CASSEPGQKYEQYF.

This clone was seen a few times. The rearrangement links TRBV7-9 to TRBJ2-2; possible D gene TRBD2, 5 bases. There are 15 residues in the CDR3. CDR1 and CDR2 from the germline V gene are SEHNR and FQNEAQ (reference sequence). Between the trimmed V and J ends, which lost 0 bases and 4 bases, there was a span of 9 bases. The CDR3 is CASSLALGSTGELFF. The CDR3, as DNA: TGTGCCAGCAGCTTAGCCCTTGGGAGCACCGGGGAGCTGTTTTTT.

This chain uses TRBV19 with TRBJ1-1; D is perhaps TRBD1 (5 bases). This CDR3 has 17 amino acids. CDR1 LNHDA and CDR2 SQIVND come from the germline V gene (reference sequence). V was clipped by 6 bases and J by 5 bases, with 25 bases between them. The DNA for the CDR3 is TGTGCCAGTAGCGCATTAACCAGGGCGGCCCCGAGGACTGAAGCTTTCTTT. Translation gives CASSALTRAAPRTEAFF.

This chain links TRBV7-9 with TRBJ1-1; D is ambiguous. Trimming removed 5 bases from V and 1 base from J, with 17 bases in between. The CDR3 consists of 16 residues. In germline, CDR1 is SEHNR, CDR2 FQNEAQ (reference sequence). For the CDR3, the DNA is TGTGCCAGCAGCCCCCGGCTGGGCCCGACGAACACTGAAGCTTTCTTT. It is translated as CASSPRLGPTNTEAFF. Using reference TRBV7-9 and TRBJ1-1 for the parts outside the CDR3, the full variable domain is DTGVSQNPRHKITKRGQNVTFRCDPISEHNRLYWYRQTLGQGPEFLTYFQNEAQLEKSRLLSDRFSAERPKGSFSTLEIQRTEQGDSAMYLCASSPRLGPTNTEAFFGQGTRLTVV.

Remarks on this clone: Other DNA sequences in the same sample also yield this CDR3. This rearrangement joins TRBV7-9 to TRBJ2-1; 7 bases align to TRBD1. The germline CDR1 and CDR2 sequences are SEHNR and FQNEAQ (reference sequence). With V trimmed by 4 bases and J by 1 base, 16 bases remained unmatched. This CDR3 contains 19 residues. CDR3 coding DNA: TGTGCCAGCAGCTCAATTTTAGTAGCACAGGGGTCATCCTACAATGAGCAGTTCTTC. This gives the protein CASSSILVAQGSSYNEQFF.

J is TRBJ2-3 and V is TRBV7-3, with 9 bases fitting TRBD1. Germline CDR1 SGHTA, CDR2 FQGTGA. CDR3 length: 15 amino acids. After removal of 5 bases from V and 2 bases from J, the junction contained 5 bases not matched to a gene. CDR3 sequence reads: CASSPGTGNTDTQYF. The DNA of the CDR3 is TGTGCCAGCAGCCCAGGGACAGGGAACACAGATACGCAGTATTTT. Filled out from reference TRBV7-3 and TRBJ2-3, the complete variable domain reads GAGVSQTPSNKVTEKGKYVELRCDPISGHTALYWYRQSLGQGPEFLIYFQGTGAADDSGLPNDRFFAVRPEGSVSTLKIQRTERGDSAVYLCASSPGTGNTDTQYFGPGTRLTVL.

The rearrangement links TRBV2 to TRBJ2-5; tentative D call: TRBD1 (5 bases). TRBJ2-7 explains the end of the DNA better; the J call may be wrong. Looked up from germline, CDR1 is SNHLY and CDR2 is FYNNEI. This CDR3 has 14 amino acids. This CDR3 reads CASSAGNGPYEQYF. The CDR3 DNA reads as TGTGCCAGCAGTGCAGGGAACGGCCCTTACGAGCAGTACTTC.

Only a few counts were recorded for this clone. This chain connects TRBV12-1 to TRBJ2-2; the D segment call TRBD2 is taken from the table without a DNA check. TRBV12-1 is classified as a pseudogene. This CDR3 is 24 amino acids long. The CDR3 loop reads CASSPGQGLAGVSFWETNTGELFF. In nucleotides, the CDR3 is TGTGCCAGCAGCCCCGGACAGGGACTAGCGGGAGTTTCTTTTTGGGAAACGAACACCGGGGAGCTGTTTTTT.

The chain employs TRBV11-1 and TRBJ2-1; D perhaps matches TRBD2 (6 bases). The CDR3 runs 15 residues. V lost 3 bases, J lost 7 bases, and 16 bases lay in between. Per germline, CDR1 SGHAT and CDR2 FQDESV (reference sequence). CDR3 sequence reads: CASSFTGTRDNEQFF. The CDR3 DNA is TGTGCCAGCAGCTTCACCGGGACTCGAGATAATGAGCAGTTCTTC.

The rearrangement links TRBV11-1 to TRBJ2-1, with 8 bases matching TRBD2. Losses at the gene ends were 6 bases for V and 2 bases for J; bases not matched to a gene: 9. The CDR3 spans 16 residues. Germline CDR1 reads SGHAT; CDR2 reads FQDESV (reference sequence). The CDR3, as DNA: TGTGCCAGCAGTTCCCCAGCGGGAGTCGCCTACAATGAGCAGTTCTTC. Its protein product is CASSSPAGVAYNEQFF. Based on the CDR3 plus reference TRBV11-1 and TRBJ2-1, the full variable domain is EAEVAQSPRYKITEKSQAVAFWCDPISGHATLYWYRQILGQGPELLVQFQDESVVDDSQLPKDRFSAERLKGVDSTLKIQPAELGDSAMYLCASSSPAGVAYNEQFFGPGTRLTVL.

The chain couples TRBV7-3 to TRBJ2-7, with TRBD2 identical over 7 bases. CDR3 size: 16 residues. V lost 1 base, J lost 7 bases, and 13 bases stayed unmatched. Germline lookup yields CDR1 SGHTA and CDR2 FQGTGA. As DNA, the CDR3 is TGTGCCAGCAGCTTAAATGGGGGGAGGGCCACTGGAGAGCAGTACTTC. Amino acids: CASSLNGGRATGEQYF.

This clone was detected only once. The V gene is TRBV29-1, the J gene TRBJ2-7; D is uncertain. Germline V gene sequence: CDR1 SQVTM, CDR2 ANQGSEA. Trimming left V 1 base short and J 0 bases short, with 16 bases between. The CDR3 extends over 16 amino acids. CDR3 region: CSVEGLVAASSYEQYF. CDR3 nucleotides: TGCAGCGTTGAAGGGCTCGTCGCGGCAAGCTCCTACGAGCAGTACTTC.

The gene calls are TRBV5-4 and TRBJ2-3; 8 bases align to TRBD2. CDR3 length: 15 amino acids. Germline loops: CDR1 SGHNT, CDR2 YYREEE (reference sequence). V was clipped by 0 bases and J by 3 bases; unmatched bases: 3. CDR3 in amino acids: CASSLAGRGTDTQYF. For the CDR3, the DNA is TGTGCCAGCAGCTTGGCCGGGAGGGGAACAGATACGCAGTATTTT.

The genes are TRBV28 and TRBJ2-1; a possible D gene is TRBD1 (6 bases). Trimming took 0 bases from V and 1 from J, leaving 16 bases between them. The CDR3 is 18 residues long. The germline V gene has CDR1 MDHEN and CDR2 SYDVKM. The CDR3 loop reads CASSLWDLRGGSYNEQFF. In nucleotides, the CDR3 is TGTGCCAGCAGTTTATGGGACCTTAGAGGGGGATCCTACAATGAGCAGTTCTTC.

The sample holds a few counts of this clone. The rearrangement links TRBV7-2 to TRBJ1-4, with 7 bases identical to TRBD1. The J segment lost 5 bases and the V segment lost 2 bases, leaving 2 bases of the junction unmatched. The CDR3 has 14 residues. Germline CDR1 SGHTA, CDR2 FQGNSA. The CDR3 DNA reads TGTGCCAGCAGCTTAATGGGACAGAATGAAAAACTGTTTTTT. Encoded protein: CASSLMGQNEKLFF.

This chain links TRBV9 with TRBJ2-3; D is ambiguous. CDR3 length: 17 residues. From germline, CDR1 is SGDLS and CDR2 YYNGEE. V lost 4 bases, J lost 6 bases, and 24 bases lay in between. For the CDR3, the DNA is TGTGCCAGCAGCTCCTACCTAAATGGAGTCGGAGCCGATACGCAGTATTTT. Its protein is CASSSYLNGVGADTQYF.

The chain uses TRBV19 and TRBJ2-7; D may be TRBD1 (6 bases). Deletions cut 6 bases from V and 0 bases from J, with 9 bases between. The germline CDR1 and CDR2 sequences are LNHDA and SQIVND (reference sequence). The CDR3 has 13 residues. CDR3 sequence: CASRDRGSYEQYF. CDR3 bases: TGTGCCAGTAGGGACAGAGGCTCCTACGAGCAGTACTTC. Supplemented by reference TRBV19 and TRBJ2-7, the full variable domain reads DGGITQSPKYLFRKEGQNVTLSCEQNLNHDAMYWYRQDPGQGLRLIYYSQIVNDFQKGDIAEGYSVSREKKESFPLTVTSAQKNPTAFYLCASRDRGSYEQYFGPGTRLTVT.